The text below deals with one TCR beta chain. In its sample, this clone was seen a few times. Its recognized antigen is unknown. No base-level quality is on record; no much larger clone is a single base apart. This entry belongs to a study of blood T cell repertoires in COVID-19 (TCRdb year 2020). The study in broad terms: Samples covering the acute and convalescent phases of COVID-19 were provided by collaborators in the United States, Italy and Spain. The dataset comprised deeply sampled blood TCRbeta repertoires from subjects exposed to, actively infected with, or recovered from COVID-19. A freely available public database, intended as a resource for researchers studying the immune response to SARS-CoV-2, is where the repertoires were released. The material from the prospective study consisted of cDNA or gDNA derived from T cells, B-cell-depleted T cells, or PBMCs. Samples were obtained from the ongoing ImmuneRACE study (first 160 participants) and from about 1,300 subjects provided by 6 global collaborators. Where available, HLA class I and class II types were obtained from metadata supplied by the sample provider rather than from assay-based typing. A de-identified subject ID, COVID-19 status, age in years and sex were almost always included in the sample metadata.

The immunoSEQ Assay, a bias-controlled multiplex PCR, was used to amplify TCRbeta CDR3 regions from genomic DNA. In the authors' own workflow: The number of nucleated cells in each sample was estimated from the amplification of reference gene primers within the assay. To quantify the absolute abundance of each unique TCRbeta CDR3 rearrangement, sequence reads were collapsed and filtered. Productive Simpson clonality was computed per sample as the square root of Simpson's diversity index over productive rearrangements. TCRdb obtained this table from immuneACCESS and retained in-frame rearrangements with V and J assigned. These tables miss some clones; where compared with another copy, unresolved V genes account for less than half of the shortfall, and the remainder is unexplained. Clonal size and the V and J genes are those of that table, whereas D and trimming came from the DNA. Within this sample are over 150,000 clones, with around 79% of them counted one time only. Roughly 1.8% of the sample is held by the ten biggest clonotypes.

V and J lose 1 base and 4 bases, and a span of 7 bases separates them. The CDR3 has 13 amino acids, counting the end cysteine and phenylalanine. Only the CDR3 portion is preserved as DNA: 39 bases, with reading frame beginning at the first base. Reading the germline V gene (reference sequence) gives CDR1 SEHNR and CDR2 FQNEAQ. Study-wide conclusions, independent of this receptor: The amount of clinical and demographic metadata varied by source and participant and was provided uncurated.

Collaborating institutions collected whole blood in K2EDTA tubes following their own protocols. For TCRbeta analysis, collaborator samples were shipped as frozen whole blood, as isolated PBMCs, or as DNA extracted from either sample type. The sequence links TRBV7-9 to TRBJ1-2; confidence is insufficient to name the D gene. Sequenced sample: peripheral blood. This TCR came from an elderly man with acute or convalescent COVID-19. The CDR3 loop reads CASSLGELYGYTF. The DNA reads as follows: TGTGCCAGCAGCTTAGGGGAGCTCTATGGCTACACCTTC.